The rows below give T cell receptor beta chains drawn from one sample of a study of blood T cell repertoires in COVID-19. Assay: immunoSEQ multiplex PCR; the TCRdb copy retains only in-frame clones and omits some. The table records roughly 190,000 clones, 84% of them present only once. Sequenced material: peripheral blood. These receptors all stem from a human donor in a cohort sampled during active COVID-19. The CDR3 runs from the conserved cysteine through the conserved F or W. Fields, in order: V gene, J gene, CDR3 protein.

TRBV6-5	TRBJ1-2	CASSPKSVNYGYTF
TRBV5-5	TRBJ1-1	CASSGTGATEAFF
TRBV6-5	TRBJ2-3	CASSYSGADTQYF
TRBV30	TRBJ1-1	CAWSVRDTEAFF
TRBV9	TRBJ1-2	CASSVVVTGGDGYTF
TRBV25-1	TRBJ2-2	CASSEGPLELFF
TRBV6-5	TRBJ2-1	CASTPPGVHEQFF
TRBV6-6	TRBJ2-3	CASGQSTDTQYF
TRBV18	TRBJ1-1	CASSLRDRATEAFF
TRBV6-6	TRBJ1-5	CASSWADNQPQHF
TRBV18	TRBJ1-2	CASSRRGVYGYTF
TRBV5-1	TRBJ1-2	CASSLATGANYGYTF
TRBV6-5	TRBJ2-1	CASGTGGNEQFF
TRBV11-2	TRBJ2-5	CASSLQYQETQYF
TRBV20-1	TRBJ2-7	CSASDPDRPNLYEQYF
TRBV7-3	TRBJ2-2	CASSPQGNTGELFF
TRBV7-3	TRBJ2-1	CASSLNGRDAEQFF
TRBV5-1	TRBJ2-5	CASSLGAWTSGTQETQYF
TRBV5-1	TRBJ1-2	CASSLNGDGYTF
TRBV18	TRBJ2-1	CASSPDGTYNEQFF
TRBV2	TRBJ1-2	CASSEEGTRYGYTF
TRBV4-1	TRBJ2-5	CASSQEWGLAVEETQYF
TRBV7-9	TRBJ2-3	CASSFGDRPKTDTQYF
TRBV3-1/TRBV3-2	TRBJ2-3	CASSVTVPDTQYF
TRBV27	TRBJ1-5	CASSALNQGRNQPQHF
TRBV28	TRBJ1-2	CASSYKGGRDYGYTF
TRBV11-2	TRBJ1-2	CASSLDPNYGYTF
TRBV11-2	TRBJ2-6	CASSLGVRGTANVLTF
TRBV14	TRBJ2-5	CASGGPGETQYF
TRBV7-2	TRBJ2-5	CASSQGPGRQETQYF
TRBV25-1	TRBJ1-1	CASSESGRGSTEAFF
TRBV6-5	TRBJ1-2	CASSFLGGSYGYTF
TRBV7-2	TRBJ2-1	CASISGLAGVYEQFF
TRBV3-1/TRBV3-2	TRBJ1-3	CASSPGTFSGNTIYF
TRBV19	TRBJ1-5	CASSGTGRNQPQHF
TRBV5-1	TRBJ2-2	CASTDTSNTGELFF
TRBV5-1	TRBJ2-3	CASSLAARGGTDTQYF